The clone carrying this T cell receptor beta chain showed up just a few times. The antigen is not known. What was sequenced were expressed TCRB transcripts, since all of the isolated RNA had been reverse transcribed. The method was immunoSEQ multiplex PCR; TCRdb's version includes in-frame clones alone and lacks a portion of them. The table lists approximately 280,000 clones, 14% to 15% of them singletons. The data are from a study of beta chain features in type 1 diabetes. Broader study findings: In type 1 diabetes patients, VDJ junctions had fewer insertions; deletions at these junctions were more frequent. TCRB rearrangement may or may not be influenced by HLA type; here this remained unresolved. Within the patient group, naive, central memory and Treg TCRB repertoires appeared more similar to each other than within healthy donors. For Type 1 diabetes patients, all four CD4+ subsets carried TCRB CDR3s that were moderately but significantly shorter.

Staining for CD45RO/CCR7/CD25/CD127/CD95/CD27 allowed sorting of CD4+ naive, central memory, regulatory and stem cell-like memory cells. This sequence originates from a man aged 18 to 35 with type 1 diabetes. The sequencing sample was made of naive CD4+ T cells from blood.

DNA for the CDR3: TGTGCCAGCAGTTACTCGATGCATCCAGGGCCCGGGGAGCTGTTTTTT. Translating gives CASSYSMHPGPGELFF. The chain couples TRBV6-5 to TRBJ2-2; D is perhaps TRBD1 (5 bases). Germline assignment: CDR1 MNHEY and CDR2 SVGAGI. The length of the CDR3 is 16 residues. Trimming stripped 0 bases from V and 6 bases from J, with 14 bases between.